The source of this TCR beta chain is a study of blood T cell repertoires in COVID-19. The CDR3 covers 12 residues. Germline V gene sequence: CDR1 MNHEY, CDR2 SVGAGI. V lost 10 bases, J lost 8 bases, and 8 bases stayed unmatched. Libraries were prepared by immunoSEQ multiplex PCR; TCRdb keeps only in-frame clonotypes and omits some of them. The sample lists 95,000 to 150,000 clones; approximately 83% were seen once. This receptor was obtained from a woman aged 80 or over with acute or convalescent COVID-19. This chain connects TRBV6-5 to TRBJ1-2; 9 nucleotides line up with TRBD1. Sequencing input: peripheral blood. Here the CDR3 DNA reads TGTGCCACTAACAGGGGGCGCATGGGCTACACCTTC. Its protein is CATNRGRMGYTF.